The 14 T cell receptor beta chains below come from one sample, sequenced in a study of T cells in Graves' hyperthyroidism and ophthalmopathy. Researchers amplified the TCR beta CDR3 regions from RNA transcripts. First-round RT-PCR with HTBI primers amplified the TCR CDR3 region. TCRdb re-called the multiplex PCR reads through MiXCR, storing one row per CDR3 protein. The sample holds fewer than 650,000 distinct CDR3 sequences, 12% to 15% seen once. The sample taken for sequencing was blood. The receptors originated from a woman in her forties with Graves' hyperthyroidism.

The V call is TRBV3-1, the J call TRBJ2-2; 9 bases agree with TRBD2. This CDR3 is built from 16 residues. J gave up 5 bases and V 1 base, and 5 bases lay outside the gene matches. Germline V gene lookup returns CDR1 LGHDT and CDR2 YNNKEL (reference sequence). Written as DNA, the CDR3 is TGTGCCAGCAGCCAAGGAATAGCGGGAGAAACCGGGGAGCTGTTTTTT. Encoded protein: CASSQGIAGETGELFF.

This clonotype was seen many times. The chain joins TRBV18 to TRBJ2-3, with D possibly matching TRBD2 (5 bases). CDR1 KGHSH and CDR2 LQKENI come from the germline V gene. The CDR3 extends over 13 amino acids. Deletions cut 4 bases from V and 3 bases from J, with 8 bases between. CDR3 bases: TGTGCCAGCTCACGGCCGGGGACAGATACGCAGTATTTT. Its protein product is CASSRPGTDTQYF. The full variable domain, completed using reference TRBV18 and TRBJ2-3, is NAGVMQNPRHLVRRRGQEARLRCSPMKGHSHVYWYRQLPEEGLKFMVYLQKENIIDESGMPKERFSAEFPKEGPSILRIQQVVRGDSAAYFCASSRPGTDTQYFGPGTRLTVL.

This clonotype was seen repeatedly, ten times or more. The chain recombines TRBV2 with TRBJ2-5; 15 bases are a match to TRBD2. Trimming removed 6 bases from V and 7 bases from J; junction bases left unmatched: 12. The CDR3 runs 17 residues. CDR1 and CDR2 from the germline V gene are SNHLY and FYNNEI. CDR3 region: CASRGGTSGRKTTTQYF. The CDR3, as DNA: TGTGCCAGCAGGGGAGGGACTAGCGGGAGGAAAACGACGACCCAGTACTTC.

This clonotype showed up many times. This chain links TRBV7-2 with TRBJ2-5; D perhaps matches TRBD1 (6 bases). V was clipped by 3 bases and J by 6 bases, with 11 bases between them. Looked up from germline, CDR1 is SGHTA and CDR2 is FQGNSA. CDR3 size: 13 residues. CDR3 sequence reads: CASSFQQGKTQYF. DNA for the CDR3: TGTGCCAGCAGCTTCCAACAGGGAAAGACCCAGTACTTC.

There are many counts of this clonotype. The chain joins TRBV14 to TRBJ2-1; no definite D call. From germline, CDR1 is SGHDN and CDR2 FVKESK. The length of the CDR3 is 14 residues. The V end was cut by 0 bases, the J end by 4 bases, with 7 bases between. The CDR3 spells CASSQDPPYNEQFF. DNA for the CDR3: TGTGCCAGCAGCCAAGATCCCCCATACAATGAGCAGTTCTTC.

This clonotype came up many times. The chain combines TRBV20-1 with TRBJ1-4; no clear D. V lost 3 bases and J 4 bases, leaving 9 bases between the germline ends. The CDR3 is 13 residues long. The germline V gene has CDR1 DFQATT and CDR2 SNEGSKA (reference sequence). As DNA, the CDR3 is TGCAGTGCTAGCAACGGGATTAATGAAAAACTGTTTTTT. Residues: CSASNGINEKLFF.

Ten or more counts support this clonotype. The chain carries TRBV13 and TRBJ1-1, with D perhaps matching TRBD1 (5 bases). The ends were cut back, 1 base at V and 3 bases at J, with 12 bases in the middle. The CDR3 has 15 residues. Germline-derived CDR1 and CDR2 are PRHDT and FYEKMQ (reference sequence). The CDR3 DNA reads TGTGCCAGCAGCTTAGAGGAATCCAGGGACACTGAAGCTTTCTTT. Translated: CASSLEESRDTEAFF.

This clonotype was observed many times. CDR3 protein: CASSLEASYEQYF. The DNA for the CDR3 is TGCGCCAGCAGCTTGGAAGCTTCCTACGAGCAGTACTTC. The rearrangement links TRBV5-1 to TRBJ2-7; D gene ambiguous. The CDR3 spans 13 residues. The V end was cut by 0 bases, the J end by 1 base, with 5 bases between. Per germline, CDR1 SGHRS and CDR2 YFSETQ.

The rearrangement uses TRBV9 and TRBJ2-2, with TRBD2 as a possible D gene (6 bases). Trimming stripped 0 bases from V and 6 bases from J, with 9 bases between. Germline V gene sequence: CDR1 SGDLS, CDR2 YYNGEE. The CDR3 spans 14 residues. Here the CDR3 DNA reads TGTGCCAGCAGCGTAGAGGCGGGGTCCGGGGAGCTGTTTTTT. Translating gives CASSVEAGSGELFF.

V is TRBV12-3 or TRBV12-4 and J is TRBJ2-1; 7 nucleotides align to TRBD2. This CDR3 has 15 amino acids. Losses at the gene ends were 5 bases for V and 9 bases for J; bases not matched to a gene: 13. CDR3 region: CASSPRTRIEPEQFF. The CDR3 nucleotides are TGTGCCAGCAGTCCCCGGACTAGAATAGAGCCTGAGCAGTTCTTC.

In this sample, this clonotype turned up many times. The genes are TRBV6-2 or TRBV6-3 and TRBJ2-1; D not resolved. Germline V gene sequence: CDR1 MNHEY, CDR2 SVGEGT. This CDR3 comprises 17 residues. The V end lost 0 bases, the J end lost 6 bases, and 18 bases lay between the germline ends. This CDR3 reads CASSYSRARPTSNEQFF. The CDR3 coding sequence is TGTGCCAGCAGTTACTCGCGCGCGCGACCTACCAGCAATGAGCAGTTCTTC.

The chain couples TRBV28 to TRBJ1-5; possibly TRBD1 for D (6 bases). The CDR3 is 17 residues long. Trimming removed 4 bases from V and 4 bases from J, with 20 bases in between. Germline V gene data show CDR1 as MDHEN and CDR2 as SYDVKM. CDR3 in amino acids: CASSSYTSRDTNQPQHF. CDR3 DNA sequence: TGTGCCAGCAGTTCTTATACGTCACGGGACACGAATCAGCCCCAGCATTTT.

This clonotype was observed many times. The rearrangement joins TRBV27 to TRBJ2-7, with 10 bases matching TRBD2. Losses at the gene ends were 4 bases for V and 2 bases for J; bases not matched to a gene: 5. The CDR3 runs to 15 residues. Germline values: CDR1 MNHEY, CDR2 SMNVEV (reference sequence). The DNA of the CDR3 is TGTGCCAGCAGTTGGCAACTAGCGGGACCCTACGAGCAGTACTTC. The encoded protein is CASSWQLAGPYEQYF.

The table lists this clonotype with many counts. The rearrangement links TRBV7-2 to TRBJ1-5, with D possibly TRBD1 on 6 matching bases. Deletions cut 5 bases from V and 4 bases from J, with 12 bases between. CDR3 length: 14 residues. CDR1 and CDR2 from the germline V gene are SGHTA and FQGNSA. The CDR3: CASSLQGPNQPQHF. The CDR3 DNA is TGTGCCAGCAGCCTTCAGGGGCCTAATCAGCCCCAGCATTTT.